Listed here are 16 T cell receptor beta chains from one sample, sequenced in a study of regulatory T cells in long-lasting Graves disease. For TCR beta, libraries came from iRepertoire HTBI primers and Arm-PCR of CDR3 regions. MiXCR, applied by TCRdb to the multiplex PCR reads, yields one record per CDR3 protein. The repertoire holds hundreds of thousands of distinct CDR3 sequences, with less than 20% as singletons. Time point reported: newly diagnosed GD, antithyroid drugs for less than 3 months. PBMCs were the source of the RNA used for TCR sequencing. The sample was also reused in another study, on T cells in Graves' hyperthyroidism and ophthalmopathy.

The sequencing here drew on peripheral blood mononuclear cells (PBMCs), taken at new diagnosis, from a patient treated with antithyroid drugs. The receptors here all came from a woman aged 25 to 39 with Graves disease.

This clonotype was seen ten or more times. This chain joins TRBV18 and TRBJ2-7; the D gene is possibly TRBD2 (7 bases). This CDR3 comprises 15 residues. V lost 0 bases and J 7 bases, leaving 16 bases between the germline ends. Per germline, CDR1 KGHSH and CDR2 LQKENI. The CDR3 region has the DNA TGTGCCAGCTCACCACCCCTCCGGGGGGCGAGTGAGCAGTACTTC. Amino acid sequence: CASSPPLRGASEQYF.

This clonotype was counted many times. The chain couples TRBV18 to TRBJ2-1; D is ambiguous. CDR3 size: 13 residues. Trimming took off 3 bases at V and 4 bases at J, with 7 bases between the two ends. CDR1 KGHSH and CDR2 LQKENI come from the germline V gene. This chain's CDR3 is CASSPEQYNEQFF. DNA for the CDR3: TGTGCCAGCTCACCGGAGCAGTACAATGAGCAGTTCTTC.

At least ten counts were recorded for this clonotype. The chain is built from TRBV2 and TRBJ1-2; no reliable D call. This CDR3 is built from 13 residues. Trimming took 3 bases from V and 8 from J, leaving 13 bases between them. Germline CDR1 reads SNHLY; CDR2 reads FYNNEI. The CDR3 coding sequence is TGTGCCAGCAGTGAGAGGAGATCTGGGGGCTACACCTTC. Protein sequence: CASSERRSGGYTF.

This clonotype was recorded many times. The rearrangement links TRBV7-8 to TRBJ2-7, with D possibly TRBD1 on 6 matching bases. Germline lookup yields CDR1 SGHVS and CDR2 FQNEAQ. V was shortened by 5 bases and J by 4 bases, with 12 bases between the two germline ends. The CDR3 length is 13 residues. The CDR3 region has the DNA TGTGCCAGCAGCCGAGGGACACAGTACGAGCAGTACTTC. Its translation: CASSRGTQYEQYF. Full variable domain (outside the CDR3, taken from reference TRBV7-8 and TRBJ2-7): GAGVSQSPRYKVAKRGQDVALRCDPISGHVSLFWYQQALGQGPEFLTYFQNEAQLDKSGLPSDRFFAERPEGSVSTLKIQRTQQEDSAVYLCASSRGTQYEQYFGPGTRLTVT.

This clonotype has at least ten counts. The V gene is TRBV5-8, the J gene TRBJ1-1; D uncertain. Germline V lookup: CDR1 SGHTS, CDR2 YDEGEE. CDR3 length: 14 amino acids. Trimming shortened V by 3 bases and J by 4 bases, and 13 bases separated the two germline ends. This chain's CDR3 is CASSSRLEGTEAFF. The CDR3 DNA follows: TGTGCCAGCAGCTCCAGGCTGGAGGGCACTGAAGCTTTCTTT.

This clonotype came up many times. The gene calls are TRBV18 and TRBJ2-7; 7 bases are a match to TRBD1. V shed 4 bases and J 0 bases; nucleotides not matched to a gene: 3. This CDR3 is 14 amino acids long. Germline CDR1 and CDR2: KGHSH and LQKENI. Here the CDR3 reads CASSQGQNSYEQYF. CDR3 sequence (DNA): TGTGCCAGCTCACAGGGACAGAACTCCTACGAGCAGTACTTC.

This clonotype was seen more than once but under ten times. The rearrangement joins TRBV28 to TRBJ2-3; unclear D gene. The CDR3 consists of 16 residues. Trimming left V 0 bases short and J 0 bases short, with 10 bases between. Germline-derived CDR1 and CDR2 are MDHEN and SYDVKM. Here the CDR3 reads CASSLWGSPSTDTQYF. The CDR3 region has the DNA TGTGCCAGCAGTTTATGGGGGTCGCCTAGCACAGATACGCAGTATTTT. The whole variable domain, filled in from reference TRBV28 and TRBJ2-3, reads DVKVTQSSRYLVKRTGEKVFLECVQDMDHENMFWYRQDPGLGLRLIYFSYDVKMKEKGDIPEGYSVSREKKERFSLILESASTNQTSMYLCASSLWGSPSTDTQYFGPGTRLTVL.

The sample holds a few counts of this clonotype. The rearrangement uses TRBV24-1 and TRBJ2-1, with D perhaps matching TRBD1 (5 bases). The ends were cut back, 1 base at V and 5 bases at J, with 8 bases in the middle. The germline V gene encodes CDR1 KGHDR and CDR2 SFDVKD. This CDR3 region has 14 residues. The CDR3 nucleotides read TGTGCCACCAGTGATTTTGACAGCAACAATGAGCAGTTCTTC. As protein: CATSDFDSNNEQFF.

In this sample, this clonotype turned up many times. The genes are TRBV30 and TRBJ1-4, with D maybe TRBD1 (6 bases). Trimming shortened V by 4 bases and J by 5 bases, and 14 bases separated the two germline ends. The CDR3 contains 14 residues. Germline CDR1 is GTSNPN and CDR2 is SVGIG (reference sequence). CDR3 amino acids: CAWKAGGANEKLFF. The CDR3 bases are TGTGCCTGGAAAGCGGGGGGCGCGAATGAAAAACTGTTTTTT.

This clonotype was detected only a few times. The V gene is TRBV20-1, the J gene TRBJ2-7, with 14 bases fitting TRBD2. Trimming at V came to 4 bases and at J to 0 bases, leaving 14 bases not matched to a gene. This CDR3 has 19 residues. Germline values: CDR1 DFQATT, CDR2 SNEGSKA (reference sequence). CDR3 region: CSATSNGLAGGPFSYEQYF. The CDR3, as DNA: TGCAGTGCTACCTCTAATGGACTAGCGGGAGGACCTTTCTCCTACGAGCAGTACTTC.

This rearrangement joins TRBV6-2 or TRBV6-3 to TRBJ2-5; D gene unclear. V was pared by 5 bases and J by 2 bases, with 9 bases between. The CDR3 spans 13 residues. Germline assignment: CDR1 MNHEY and CDR2 SVGEGT. CDR3 DNA: TGTGCCAGCAGTCCAGCCTCTCAAGAGACCCAGTACTTC. This translates into CASSPASQETQYF.

The sample holds a few counts of this clonotype. This chain uses TRBV18 with TRBJ2-2, with no clear D. Germline assignment: CDR1 KGHSH and CDR2 LQKENI. With 0 bases removed from V and 2 bases from J, the gap between germline ends came to 10 bases. The CDR3 has 16 residues. CDR3 sequence: CASSPPGSPNTGELFF. CDR3 in DNA: TGTGCCAGCTCACCACCGGGTAGTCCAAACACCGGGGAGCTGTTTTTT.

At least ten counts were recorded for this clonotype. The chain joins TRBV20-1 to TRBJ2-1; D is ambiguous. Germline V gene data show CDR1 as DFQATT and CDR2 as SNEGSKA (reference sequence). V was cut by 1 base and J by 6 bases, with 13 bases left in between. The CDR3 totals 14 residues. CDR3 in amino acids: CSARAVGKSNEQFF. CDR3 DNA: TGCAGTGCTAGAGCAGTTGGAAAGTCCAATGAGCAGTTCTTC.

This clonotype was observed at least ten times. The V gene is TRBV18, the J gene TRBJ2-7; 8 nucleotides match TRBD1. J lost 2 bases, V lost 6 bases, and 6 bases had no gene match. The germline CDR1 and CDR2 sequences are KGHSH and LQKENI. The CDR3 is 14 amino acids. The CDR3 nucleotides read TGTGCCAGCTCTACCGGGACAGGTCCCTACGAGCAGTACTTC. It translates to CASSTGTGPYEQYF.

At least ten counts were recorded for this clonotype. The chain recombines TRBV2 with TRBJ1-2, with D hard to call. CDR1 and CDR2 (germline): SNHLY, FYNNEI. Trimming shortened V by 10 bases and J by 7 bases, and 10 bases separated the two germline ends. The CDR3 totals 10 residues. In nucleotides, the CDR3 is TGTGCCAACCCCCAAGGTGGCTACACCTTC. Its protein product is CANPQGGYTF.

J is TRBJ1-1 and V is TRBV7-8, with D possibly matching TRBD1 (6 bases). Trimming removed 1 base from V and 8 bases from J, with 11 bases in between. Germline CDR1 and CDR2: SGHVS and FQNEAQ. The CDR3 consists of 13 residues. The CDR3 DNA reads as TGTGCCAGCAGCTTAGACAGGGAAAGGGAAGCTTTCTTT. It yields the protein CASSLDREREAFF.